Listed here are 8 T cell receptor beta chains from one sample, sequenced in a study of T cell changes during pregnancy in multiple sclerosis. Sequenced by immunoSEQ multiplex PCR; TCRdb stores in-frame clones only, minus some. The sample has 65,000 to 85,000 clones, roughly nine tenths seen once. Sequenced material: peripheral blood, taken in the second trimester of pregnancy. The receptor set was obtained from a female donor with multiple sclerosis, enrolled in a pregnancy study.

The chain joins TRBV4-2 to TRBJ2-1; TRBD2 matches at 7 bases. CDR3 size: 16 residues. The V gene end was trimmed by 0 bases and the J gene end by 9 bases; junction bases not matched to a gene: 11. Germline V gene data show CDR1 as LGHNA and CDR2 as YNFKEQ. The CDR3 bases are TGTGCCAGCAGCCAAGATGGCACCTCCCGCGGGGGTGAGCAGTTCTTC. It translates to CASSQDGTSRGGEQFF.

The chain carries TRBV6-5 and TRBJ2-5, with a possible D match to TRBD2 (6 bases). The ends were cut back, 4 bases at V and 0 bases at J, with 9 bases in the middle. Germline V gene lookup returns CDR1 MNHEY and CDR2 SVGAGI. The CDR3 totals 14 residues. Here the CDR3 reads CASSSRGYQETQYF. Written as DNA, the CDR3 is TGTGCCAGCAGTTCCCGGGGGTACCAAGAGACCCAGTACTTC.

The gene calls are TRBV10-3 and TRBJ2-1; 9 bases map to TRBD2. CDR1 is ENHRY and CDR2 is SYGVKD in the germline V gene. The length of the CDR3 is 15 residues. J gave up 10 bases and V 0 bases, and 7 bases lay outside the gene matches. CDR3 amino acids: CAISESNSGSEEQFF. The DNA of the CDR3 is TGTGCCATCAGTGAGTCTAATAGCGGGAGTGAGGAGCAGTTCTTC.

The rearrangement joins TRBV6-6 to TRBJ2-3, with 12 bases identical to TRBD2. After removal of 6 bases from V and 7 bases from J, the junction contained 11 bases not matched to a gene. Germline V gives CDR1 MNHNY, CDR2 SVGAGI (reference sequence). The CDR3 totals 16 residues. CDR3 sequence: CASSLKSGLAGHTQYF. The DNA for the CDR3 is TGTGCCAGCAGCCTAAAGTCGGGACTAGCGGGCCATACGCAGTATTTT.

The CDR3 loop reads CASSQSGENGYTF. The CDR3 DNA is TGTGCCAGCTCGCAATCGGGGGAAAATGGCTACACCTTC. The J gene is TRBJ1-2, the V gene TRBV18, with a tentative D call TRBD1 (5 bases). The CDR3 has 13 residues. CDR1 is KGHSH and CDR2 is LQKENI in the germline V gene. Trimming cost V 6 bases and J 6 bases, with 14 bases left between them.

The chain combines TRBV6-1 with TRBJ1-2, with 7 bases matching TRBD1. CDR3 length: 14 residues. Unmatched junction bases numbered 4, after V lost 4 bases and J lost 2 bases. Germline values: CDR1 MNHNS, CDR2 SASEGT. The CDR3 loop reads CASSATTGNYGYTF. The CDR3 DNA is TGTGCCAGCAGTGCCACGACAGGGAACTATGGCTACACCTTC.

V and J are TRBV4-1 and TRBJ2-5; D gene uncertain. V was shortened by 0 bases and J by 4 bases, with 6 bases between the two germline ends. Germline V gene lookup returns CDR1 MGHRA and CDR2 YSYEKL. The CDR3 loop spans 13 amino acids. CDR3 DNA sequence: TGCGCCAGCAGCCAAGATGGGCGAGAGACCCAGTACTTC. Encoded protein: CASSQDGRETQYF.

DNA of the CDR3: TGTGCCAGTAGCCCGTCTGGGGTCTTCGGGGCCTACAATGAGCAGTTCTTC. The encoded protein is CASSPSGVFGAYNEQFF. V usage is TRBV19 and J usage is TRBJ2-1; possible D gene TRBD2, 5 bases. The CDR3 covers 17 residues. The V gene's germline CDR1 is LNHDA and CDR2 SQIVND (reference sequence). Trimming removed 6 bases from V and 2 bases from J, with 20 bases in between.